A single sample is the source of the 9 T cell receptor beta chains below, sequenced in a study of stem cell transplantation in POMP-related autoinflammatory disease. Some clones are missing from TCRdb's copy, which holds only in-frame ones; the method was immunoSEQ multiplex PCR. The data contain some 31,000 clones, around nine tenths of them seen just once; the ten biggest clones take up more than 0.55%. The sequencing used CD4+ T cells from PBMCs, collected before stem cell transplantation. These receptors were taken from a human donor with POMP-related autoinflammation and immune dysregulation (PRAID).

The V call is TRBV5-1, the J call TRBJ2-7, with D uncertain. Germline V gives CDR1 SGHRS, CDR2 YFSETQ. Trimming left V 4 bases short and J 3 bases short, with 5 bases between. The CDR3 runs to 11 residues. In DNA form, the CDR3 reads TGCGCCAGCAGCAGCGTCTACGAGCAGTACTTC. This codes for CASSSVYEQYF.

The rearrangement joins TRBV7-6 to TRBJ2-5; possible D gene TRBD1, 5 bases. Trimming took off 5 bases at V and 2 bases at J, with 12 bases between the two ends. The V gene's germline CDR1 is SGHVS and CDR2 FNYEAQ. The CDR3 sequence is 14 residues long. The CDR3 loop is CASSPTVLQETQYF. Written as DNA, the CDR3 is TGTGCCAGCAGCCCGACAGTCCTTCAAGAGACCCAGTACTTC.

This chain connects TRBV6-5 to TRBJ2-2; tentatively, D is TRBD1 (6 bases). Germline CDR1 reads MNHEY; CDR2 reads SVGAGI. V was cut by 0 bases and J by 7 bases, with 15 bases left in between. The CDR3 spans 16 residues. CDR3 nucleotide sequence: TGTGCCAGCAGTTACTCCCCCAGGGGCTGGGTCGGGGAGCTGTTTTTT. Translated: CASSYSPRGWVGELFF.

This clone was counted once. The V and J genes are TRBV7-8 and TRBJ1-5; D gene unclear. The germline V gene has CDR1 SGHVS and CDR2 FQNEAQ. V dropped 1 base and J dropped 5 bases, with 6 bases sitting between them. The CDR3 contains 13 residues. CDR3 nucleotides: TGTGCCAGCAGCTTAGGGGGTGATCAGCCCCAGCATTTT. It encodes CASSLGGDQPQHF.

This chain joins TRBV2 and TRBJ1-3, with D perhaps matching TRBD1 (5 bases). Trimming took 4 bases from V and 3 from J, leaving 7 bases between them. The germline V gene encodes CDR1 SNHLY and CDR2 FYNNEI. The CDR3 totals 13 residues. CDR3 loop: CASSVDSGNTIYF. Written as DNA, the CDR3 is TGTGCCAGCAGTGTTGACAGTGGAAACACCATATATTTT. The full variable domain, completed using reference TRBV2 and TRBJ1-3, is EPEVTQTPSHQVTQMGQEVILRCVPISNHLYFYWYRQILGQKVEFLVSFYNNEISEKSEIFDDQFSVERPDGSNFTLKIRSTKLEDSAMYFCASSVDSGNTIYFGEGSWLTVV.

J is TRBJ1-2 and V is TRBV28, with TRBD1 identical over 9 bases. The germline V gene has CDR1 MDHEN and CDR2 SYDVKM. With V trimmed by 6 bases and J by 7 bases, 6 bases remained unmatched. The CDR3 extends over 13 amino acids. The CDR3 bases are TGTGCCAGCAGGACACAGGGGGCGCTTGGCTACACCTTC. Protein: CASRTQGALGYTF.

This rearrangement joins TRBV6-5 to TRBJ1-1, with D perhaps TRBD1 (5 bases). V was cut by 0 bases and J by 4 bases, with 12 bases left in between. The germline V gene has CDR1 MNHEY and CDR2 SVGAGI. The CDR3 spans 15 residues. CDR3 protein: CASSYSMGVITEAFF. The CDR3 DNA sequence: TGTGCCAGCAGTTACTCGATGGGGGTGATCACTGAAGCTTTCTTT.

The genes are TRBV30 and TRBJ2-7; the D is unclear. Per germline, CDR1 GTSNPN and CDR2 SVGIG (reference sequence). V was shortened by 0 bases and J by 4 bases, with 19 bases between the two germline ends. This CDR3 is 16 amino acids long. As DNA, the CDR3 is TGTGCCTGGAGTGTCCCGGGCAGGCTCGCCGGTTACGAGCAGTACTTC. Translated, it gives CAWSVPGRLAGYEQYF.

The genes are TRBV7-2 and TRBJ2-1; D may be TRBD1 (5 bases). The CDR3 is 13 amino acids. V lost 3 bases to trimming and J lost 5 bases, with 8 bases between them. CDR1 SGHTA and CDR2 FQGNSA come from the germline V gene. The CDR3 sequence: CASSLGQNNEQFF. CDR3 coding DNA: TGTGCCAGCAGCTTGGGGCAGAACAATGAGCAGTTCTTC.